Sequencing of this T cell receptor (beta chain) was carried out in a study of blood T cell repertoires in COVID-19 (dated by TCRdb to 2020 to 2022). As for the study more broadly: Samples from collaborators originated in the United States, Italy and Spain and spanned both the acute and convalescent phases of COVID-19. The samples were drawn from the first 160 participants of the ongoing ImmuneRACE study and from 1,200 or so subjects provided by 6 global collaborators. Where available, HLA class I and class II types were obtained from metadata supplied by the sample provider rather than from assay-based typing. Nearly every sample came with metadata listing a de-identified subject ID, COVID-19 status, age in years and sex. Deeply sampled blood TCRbeta repertoires from subjects exposed to, actively infected with, or recovered from COVID-19 were included in the dataset. The repertoires were made available in a free public database intended to serve as a resource for research on the immune response to SARS-CoV-2. The prospective study material was composed of cDNA or gDNA derived from T cells, B-cell-depleted T cells, or PBMCs.

What the research found in general, with its limitations: How much clinical and demographic metadata was included differed by source and by participant, and the metadata was provided uncurated.

Another Seattle source contributed samples from volunteer blood donors who had recovered from COVID-19. Whole blood was collected in K2EDTA tubes by collaborating institutions according to the institutions' own protocols. For TCRbeta analysis, collaborators shipped samples as frozen whole blood, isolated PBMCs, or DNA extracted from either of those sample types. This clone was recorded once. No cognate antigen has been identified for it. Qualities for individual bases were not recorded, and no much larger clone is one base off. The immunoSEQ Assay, a bias-controlled multiplex PCR, was used to amplify TCRbeta CDR3 regions from genomic DNA. The published analysis was carried out like this. The number of nucleated cells in each sample was estimated by amplification of reference gene primers within the assay. Sequence reads were collapsed and filtered to measure the absolute abundance of every unique TCRbeta CDR3 rearrangement. For each sample, productive Simpson clonality was calculated as the square root of Simpson's diversity index across productive rearrangements. Imported from immuneACCESS, the table was reduced by TCRdb to in-frame sequences with V and J called. These copies leave out some clones; in studies compared against another copy, an unresolved V gene accounts for under half, and the cause of the remainder is not known. The V and J calls and clone size were taken over from that table, and D and trimming were inferred from the DNA. The sample table contains approximately 210,000 clones; only one count was recorded for roughly 84% of them. Clones ranked in the top ten supply about 6.8% of the sample.

The sequenced sample consisted of peripheral blood. The TCR comes from a woman between 40 and 55 years old who had recovered from COVID-19.

CDR3 loop: CASSPKGTGGYYGYTF. DNA sequence: TGTGCCAGTAGTCCGAAGGGGACAGGGGGTTACTATGGCTACACCTTC. The sequence is built from TRBV19 and TRBJ1-2, and 11 bases in between align with TRBD1. CDR1 and CDR2, per the germline V gene (reference sequence), are LNHDA and SQIVND. The CDR3 runs 16 residues from the cysteine to the phenylalanine. The only DNA kept is the CDR3, 48 bases in frame from the first base. Trimming takes 5 bases off V and 3 bases off J; junction bases not matched to a gene: 8.